Below, 4 T cell receptor beta chains from the same sample are listed, as sequenced in a study of molecular identifiers for immune sequencing clone quantification. TCRdb passed the PCR reads through MiXCR, listing each CDR3 protein once. The sample consists of more than 10,000 distinct CDR3 sequences, 16% of them appearing once. The sequencing sample was made of naive CD8+ T cells from blood, with Jurkat cell RNA spiked in. Subset reported: FACS-sorted CD8+CD4-CCR7+CD45RA+ naive T cells. These receptor sequences come from a human donor in good health. Some libraries in this study had Jurkat cell RNA spiked in.

This chain links TRBV11-3 with TRBJ2-5, with 8 bases identical to TRBD1. V lost 6 bases, J lost 1 base, and 25 bases stayed unmatched. The CDR3 loop spans 21 amino acids. Germline loops: CDR1 SGHNT, CDR2 YENEEA. The CDR3 DNA sequence: TGTGCCAGCAGACAGCTAAGTACCGGGACAGGAGACTTATTTGGCCAAGAGACCCAGTACTTC. This sequence encodes CASRQLSTGTGDLFGQETQYF.

The chain combines TRBV20-1 with TRBJ2-5; D remains ambiguous. V was pared by 0 bases and J by 1 base, with 12 bases between. This CDR3 has 15 amino acids. Germline CDR1 is DFQATT and CDR2 is SNEGSKA (reference sequence). The CDR3 nucleotides read TGCAGTGCTAGAGATTTTTTAGCCATCCAAGAGACCCAGTACTTC. It yields the protein CSARDFLAIQETQYF.

This clonotype was counted a few times. The chain carries TRBV2 and TRBJ2-3, with a tentative D call TRBD1 (6 bases). Trimming left V 2 bases short and J 3 bases short, with 21 bases between. This CDR3 has 18 amino acids. Germline V lookup: CDR1 SNHLY, CDR2 FYNNEI. CDR3 coding DNA: TGTGCCAGCAGTGAAAGGTCTATTCCAGGGGTGAAAACAGATACGCAGTATTTT. Translating it yields CASSERSIPGVKTDTQYF.

A remark on this clonotype: Since a much larger clone is just one base distant, this may be a read error. The V gene is TRBV12-3 or TRBV12-4, the J gene TRBJ2-3, with D possibly matching TRBD2 (5 bases). The CDR3 loop spans 12 amino acids. The DNA for the CDR3 is TGTGCCTGCAGCTCCGGACTTGGTACGCAGTATTTT. It codes for CACSSGLGTQYF.